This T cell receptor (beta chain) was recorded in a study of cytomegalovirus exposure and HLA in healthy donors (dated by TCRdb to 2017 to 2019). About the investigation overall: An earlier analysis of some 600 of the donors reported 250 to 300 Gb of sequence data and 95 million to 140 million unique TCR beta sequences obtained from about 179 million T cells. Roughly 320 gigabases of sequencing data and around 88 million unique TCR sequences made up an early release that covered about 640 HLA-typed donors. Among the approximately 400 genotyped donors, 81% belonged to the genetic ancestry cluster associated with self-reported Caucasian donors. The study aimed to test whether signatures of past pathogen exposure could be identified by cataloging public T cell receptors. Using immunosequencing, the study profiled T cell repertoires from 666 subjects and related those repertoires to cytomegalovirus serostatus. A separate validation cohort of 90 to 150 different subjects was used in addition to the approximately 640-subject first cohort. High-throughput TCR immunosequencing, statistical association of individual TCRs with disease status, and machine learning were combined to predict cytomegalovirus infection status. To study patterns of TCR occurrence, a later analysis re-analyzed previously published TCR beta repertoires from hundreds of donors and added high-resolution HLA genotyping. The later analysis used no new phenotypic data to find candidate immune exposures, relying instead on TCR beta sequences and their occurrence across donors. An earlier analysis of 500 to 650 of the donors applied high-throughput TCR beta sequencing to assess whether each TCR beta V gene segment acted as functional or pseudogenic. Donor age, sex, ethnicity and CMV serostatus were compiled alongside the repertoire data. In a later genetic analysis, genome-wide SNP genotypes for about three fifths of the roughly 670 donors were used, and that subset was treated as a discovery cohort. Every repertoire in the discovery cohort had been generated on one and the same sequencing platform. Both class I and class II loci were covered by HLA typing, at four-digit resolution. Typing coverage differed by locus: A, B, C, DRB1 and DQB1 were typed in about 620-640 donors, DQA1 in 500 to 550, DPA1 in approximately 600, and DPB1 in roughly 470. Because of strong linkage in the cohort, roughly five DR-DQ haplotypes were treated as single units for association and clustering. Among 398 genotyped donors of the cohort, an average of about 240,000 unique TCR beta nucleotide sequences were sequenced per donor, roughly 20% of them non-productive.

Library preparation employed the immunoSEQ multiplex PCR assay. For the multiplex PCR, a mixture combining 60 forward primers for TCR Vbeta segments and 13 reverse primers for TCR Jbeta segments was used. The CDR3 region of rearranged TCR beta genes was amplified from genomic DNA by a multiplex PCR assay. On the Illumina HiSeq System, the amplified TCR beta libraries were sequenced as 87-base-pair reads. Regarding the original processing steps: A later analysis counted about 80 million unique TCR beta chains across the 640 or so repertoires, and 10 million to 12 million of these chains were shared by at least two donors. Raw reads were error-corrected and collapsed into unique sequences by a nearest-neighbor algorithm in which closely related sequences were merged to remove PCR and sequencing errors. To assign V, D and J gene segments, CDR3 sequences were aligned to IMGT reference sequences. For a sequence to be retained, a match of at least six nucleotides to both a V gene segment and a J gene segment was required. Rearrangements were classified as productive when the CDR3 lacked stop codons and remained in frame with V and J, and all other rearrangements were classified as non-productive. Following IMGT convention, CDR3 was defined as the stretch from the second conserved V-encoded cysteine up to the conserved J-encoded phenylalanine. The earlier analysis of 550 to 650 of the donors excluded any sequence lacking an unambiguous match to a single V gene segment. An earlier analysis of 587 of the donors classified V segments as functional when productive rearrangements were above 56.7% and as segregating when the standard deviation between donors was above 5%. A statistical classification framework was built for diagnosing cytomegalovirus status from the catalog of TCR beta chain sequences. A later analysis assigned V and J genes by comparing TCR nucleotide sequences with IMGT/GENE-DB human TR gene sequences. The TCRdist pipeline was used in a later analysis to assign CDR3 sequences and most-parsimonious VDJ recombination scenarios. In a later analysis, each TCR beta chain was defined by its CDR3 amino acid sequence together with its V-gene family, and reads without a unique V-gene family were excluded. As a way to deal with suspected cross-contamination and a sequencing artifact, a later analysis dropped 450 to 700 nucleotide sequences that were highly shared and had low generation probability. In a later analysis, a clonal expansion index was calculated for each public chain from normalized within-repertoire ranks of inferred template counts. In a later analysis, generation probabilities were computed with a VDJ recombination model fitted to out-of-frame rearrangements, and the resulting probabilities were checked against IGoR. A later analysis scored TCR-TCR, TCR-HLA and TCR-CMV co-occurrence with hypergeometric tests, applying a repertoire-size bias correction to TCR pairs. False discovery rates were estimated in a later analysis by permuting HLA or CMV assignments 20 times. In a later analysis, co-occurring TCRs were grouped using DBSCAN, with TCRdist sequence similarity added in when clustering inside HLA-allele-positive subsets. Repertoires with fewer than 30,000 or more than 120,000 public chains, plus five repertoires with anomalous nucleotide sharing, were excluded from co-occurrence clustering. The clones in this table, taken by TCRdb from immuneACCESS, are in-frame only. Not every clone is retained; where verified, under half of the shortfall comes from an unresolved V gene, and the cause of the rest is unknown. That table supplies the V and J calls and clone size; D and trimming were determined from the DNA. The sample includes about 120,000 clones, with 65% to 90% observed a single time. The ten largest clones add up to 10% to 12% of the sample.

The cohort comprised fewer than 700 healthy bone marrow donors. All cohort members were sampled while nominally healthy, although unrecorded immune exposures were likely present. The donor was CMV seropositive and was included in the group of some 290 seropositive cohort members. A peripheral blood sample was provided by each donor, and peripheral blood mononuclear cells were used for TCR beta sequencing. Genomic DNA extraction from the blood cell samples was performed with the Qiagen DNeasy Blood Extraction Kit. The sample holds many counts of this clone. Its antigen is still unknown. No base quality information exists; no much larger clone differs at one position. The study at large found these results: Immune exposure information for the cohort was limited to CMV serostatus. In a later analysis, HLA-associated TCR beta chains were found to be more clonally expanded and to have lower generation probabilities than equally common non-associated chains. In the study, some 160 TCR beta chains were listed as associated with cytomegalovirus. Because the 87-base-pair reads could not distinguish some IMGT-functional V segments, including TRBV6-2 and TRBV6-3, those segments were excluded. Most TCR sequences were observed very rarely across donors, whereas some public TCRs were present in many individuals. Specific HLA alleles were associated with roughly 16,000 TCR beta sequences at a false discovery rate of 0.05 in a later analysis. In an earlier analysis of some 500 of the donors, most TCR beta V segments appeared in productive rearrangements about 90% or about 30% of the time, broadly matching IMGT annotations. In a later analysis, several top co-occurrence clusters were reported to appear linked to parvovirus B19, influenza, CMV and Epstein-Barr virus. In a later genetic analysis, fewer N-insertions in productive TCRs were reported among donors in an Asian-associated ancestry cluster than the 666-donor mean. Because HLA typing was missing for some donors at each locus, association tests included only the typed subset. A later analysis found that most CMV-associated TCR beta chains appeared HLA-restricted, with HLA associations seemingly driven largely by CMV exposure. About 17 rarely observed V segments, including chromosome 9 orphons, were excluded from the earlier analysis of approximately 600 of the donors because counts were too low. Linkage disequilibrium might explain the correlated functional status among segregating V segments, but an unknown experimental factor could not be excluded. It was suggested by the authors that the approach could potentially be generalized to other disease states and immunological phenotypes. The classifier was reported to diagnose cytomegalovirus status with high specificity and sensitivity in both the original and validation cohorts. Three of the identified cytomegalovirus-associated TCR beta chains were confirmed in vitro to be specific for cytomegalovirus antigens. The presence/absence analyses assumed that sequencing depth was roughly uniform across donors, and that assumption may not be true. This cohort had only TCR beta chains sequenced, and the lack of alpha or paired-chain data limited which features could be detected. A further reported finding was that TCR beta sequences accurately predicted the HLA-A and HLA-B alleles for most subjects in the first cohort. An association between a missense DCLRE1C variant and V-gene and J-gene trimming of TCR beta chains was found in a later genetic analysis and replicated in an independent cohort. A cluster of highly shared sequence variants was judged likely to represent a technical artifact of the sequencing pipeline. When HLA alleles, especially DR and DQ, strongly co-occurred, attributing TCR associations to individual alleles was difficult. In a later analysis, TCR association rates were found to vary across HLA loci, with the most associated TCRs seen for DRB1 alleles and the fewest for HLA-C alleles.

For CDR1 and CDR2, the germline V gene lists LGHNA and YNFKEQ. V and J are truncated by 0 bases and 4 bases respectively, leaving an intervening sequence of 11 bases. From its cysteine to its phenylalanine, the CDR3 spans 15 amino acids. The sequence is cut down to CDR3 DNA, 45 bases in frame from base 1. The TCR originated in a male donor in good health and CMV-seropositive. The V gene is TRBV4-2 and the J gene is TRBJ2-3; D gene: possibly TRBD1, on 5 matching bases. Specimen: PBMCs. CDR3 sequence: CASSQEGPFADTQYF. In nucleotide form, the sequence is TGTGCCAGCAGCCAAGAGGGGCCTTTCGCAGATACGCAGTATTTT.